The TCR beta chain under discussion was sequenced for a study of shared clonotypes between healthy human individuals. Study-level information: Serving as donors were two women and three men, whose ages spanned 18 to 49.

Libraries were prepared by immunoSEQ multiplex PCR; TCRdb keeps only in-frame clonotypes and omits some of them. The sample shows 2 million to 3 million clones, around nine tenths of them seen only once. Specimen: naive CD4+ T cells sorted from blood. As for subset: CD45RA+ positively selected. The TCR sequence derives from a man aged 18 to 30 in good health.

This CDR3 is CASSPPGFTEGPQHF. Written as DNA, the CDR3 is TGTGCCAGCTCACCACCAGGCTTTACCGAGGGGCCCCAGCATTTT. The chain joins TRBV18 to TRBJ1-5, with D hard to call. This CDR3 has 15 residues. Germline V gives CDR1 KGHSH, CDR2 LQKENI. Trimming left V 0 bases short and J 9 bases short, with 15 bases between.